The 29 T cell receptor beta chains given below trace back to one sample, sequenced in a study of blood T cell repertoires in COVID-19. Method: immunoSEQ multiplex PCR; TCRdb's copy keeps in-frame clones and lacks some. This table holds under 200,000 clones, 80% to 90% found once. Material for sequencing was peripheral blood. Receptor source: a woman of 80 years or more with acute or convalescent COVID-19.

This clone was counted between two and nine times. The chain has TRBV5-1 and TRBJ1-5; D unclear. This CDR3 has 13 residues. The V end was cut by 4 bases, the J end by 9 bases, with 14 bases between. Germline loops: CDR1 SGHRS, CDR2 YFSETQ. The CDR3 protein is CASSPDGDRPQHF. The CDR3 nucleotides are TGCGCCAGCAGCCCGGACGGGGATAGGCCCCAGCATTTT.

This clone was seen a single time. The gene calls are TRBV3-1 (or the pseudogene TRBV3-2) and TRBJ1-5; D not certain. CDR3 size: 14 residues. V was trimmed by 0 bases and J by 5 bases, leaving 8 bases between them. Germline CDR1 is LGHDT and CDR2 is YNNKEL (reference sequence). The CDR3 sequence is CASSQDAGHQPQHF. CDR3 nucleotides: TGTGCCAGCAGCCAAGATGCGGGTCATCAGCCCCAGCATTTT.

This clone appeared a single time. The chain links TRBV5-8 to TRBJ2-3; 7 bases map to TRBD1. V lost 0 bases to trimming and J lost 6 bases; unmatched junction nucleotides: 4. The CDR3 consists of 14 residues. The germline CDR1 and CDR2 sequences are SGHTS and YDEGEE. The CDR3 coding sequence is TGTGCCAGCAGCTTGGGACAGGGATGGGATACGCAGTATTTT. Encoded protein: CASSLGQGWDTQYF.

The chain recombines TRBV10-1 with TRBJ1-2; unclear D gene. Germline V gene lookup returns CDR1 WNHNN and CDR2 SYGVQD (reference sequence). The CDR3 runs to 13 residues. Deletions cut 3 bases from V and 4 bases from J, with 9 bases between. The CDR3 DNA reads TGCGCCAGCAGTGAAGGCAGCGGCTATGGCTACACCTTC. Translated, it gives CASSEGSGYGYTF.

The J gene is TRBJ1-5, the V gene TRBV3-1 (or the pseudogene TRBV3-2); D unresolved. Trimming took off 3 bases at V and 9 bases at J, with 18 bases between the two ends. Germline assignment: CDR1 LGHDT and CDR2 YNNKEL (reference sequence). This CDR3 has 15 amino acids. The chain's CDR3 is CASSQGTPAVWPQHF. CDR3 in DNA: TGTGCCAGCAGCCAGGGCACACCAGCAGTTTGGCCCCAGCATTTT.

The chain is built from TRBV28 and TRBJ1-2, with a possible D match to TRBD1 (5 bases). The length of the CDR3 is 13 residues. Trimming took 5 bases from V and 4 from J, leaving 11 bases between them. Germline V CDR1 and CDR2: MDHEN, SYDVKM. The CDR3 bases are TGTGCCAGCAGTGGAGGGGTTACCTATGGCTACACCTTC. This codes for CASSGGVTYGYTF.

The DNA for the CDR3 is TGCGCCAGCAGCTTGGTAATGCGAAGTGGGCAGTATTTT. It specifies CASSLVMRSGQYF. This chain connects TRBV5-1 to TRBJ2-3; unclear D gene. This CDR3 comprises 13 residues. Trimming cost V 0 bases and J 11 bases, with 13 bases left between them. Germline lookup yields CDR1 SGHRS and CDR2 YFSETQ.

The chain combines TRBV10-3 with TRBJ2-7, with TRBD1 matching 7 bases. The CDR3 contains 14 residues. In germline, CDR1 is ENHRY, CDR2 SYGVKD. The V segment lost 11 bases and the J segment 3 bases; nucleotides outside the gene matches: 13. The CDR3 nucleotides read TGTGCCGCATCAATACAGGGGACCTACTACGAGCAGTACTTC. It translates to CAASIQGTYYEQYF.

The sample holds one count of this clone. The rearrangement joins TRBV5-1 to TRBJ2-1; D gene uncertain. Trimming shortened V by 1 base and J by 0 bases, and 14 bases separated the two germline ends. CDR1 SGHRS and CDR2 YFSETQ come from the germline V gene. CDR3 length: 17 residues. CDR3 nucleotides: TGCGCCAGCAGCTTGATTGAGGCGATGAGCTCCTACAATGAGCAGTTCTTC. Protein sequence: CASSLIEAMSSYNEQFF.

The genes are TRBV24-1 and TRBJ2-3; the match to TRBD1 covers 7 bases. V shed 3 bases, J shed 0 bases, and the junction held 5 bases outside the gene matches. Germline V gene data show CDR1 as KGHDR and CDR2 as SFDVKD. The CDR3 extends over 16 amino acids. The CDR3 loop reads CATSDAPGQSTDTQYF. The CDR3 DNA follows: TGTGCCACCAGTGATGCGCCGGGACAGAGCACAGATACGCAGTATTTT.

The rearrangement joins TRBV6-2 or TRBV6-3 to TRBJ2-5; D is perhaps TRBD2 (6 bases). Trimming pared 2 bases from V and 4 bases from J, leaving 11 bases between. The CDR3 spans 14 residues. CDR1 and CDR2 from the germline V gene are MNHEY and SVGEGT. This chain's CDR3 is CASSYTMGGETQYF. The DNA for the CDR3 is TGTGCCAGCAGTTACACGATGGGGGGAGAGACCCAGTACTTC.

V is TRBV7-2 and J is TRBJ2-7, with D possibly TRBD1 on 5 matching bases. Germline CDR1 is SGHTA and CDR2 is FQGNSA. CDR3 size: 14 residues. V was cut by 5 bases and J by 5 bases, with 16 bases left in between. Written as DNA, the CDR3 is TGTGCCAGCAGCCCCCTGTGGACATCAAACGAGCAGTACTTC. This sequence encodes CASSPLWTSNEQYF.

This chain uses TRBV28 with TRBJ1-2; 9 bases are a match to TRBD1. Unmatched junction bases numbered 5, after V lost 6 bases and J lost 6 bases. Germline values: CDR1 MDHEN, CDR2 SYDVKM. This CDR3 has 13 residues. In DNA, the CDR3 is TGTGCCAGCAGGCTACAGGGGGCTCATGGCTACACCTTC. Translating it yields CASRLQGAHGYTF.

V usage is TRBV5-1 and J usage is TRBJ2-5; D is perhaps TRBD2 (6 bases). Germline lookup yields CDR1 SGHRS and CDR2 YFSETQ. The CDR3 extends over 10 amino acids. V gave up 7 bases and J gave up 5 bases, with 6 bases separating them. CDR3: CASGGETQYF. The CDR3, as DNA: TGCGCCAGCGGGGGGGAGACCCAGTACTTC.

This chain links TRBV7-9 with TRBJ1-5; 8 bases agree with TRBD1. Germline V gene lookup returns CDR1 SEHNR and CDR2 FQNEAQ (reference sequence). The CDR3 has 16 amino acids. Losses at the gene ends were 5 bases for V and 0 bases for J; bases not matched to a gene: 6. Written as DNA, the CDR3 is TGTGCCAGCAGCCGCGGGGACAGGAATAGCAATCAGCCCCAGCATTTT. Translating it yields CASSRGDRNSNQPQHF.

The J gene is TRBJ1-5, the V gene TRBV6-2 or TRBV6-3; weak D call: TRBD1 (6 bases). Germline V lookup: CDR1 MNHEY, CDR2 SVGEGT. V lost 6 bases to trimming and J lost 5 bases, with 23 bases between them. The CDR3 is made up of 17 amino acids. The CDR3 DNA reads TGTGCCAGCAGCCGTGCCCAGACAGGCCGCCGGGATCAGCCCCAGCATTTT. Amino acid sequence: CASSRAQTGRRDQPQHF.

J is TRBJ2-1 and V is TRBV7-2; the match to TRBD2 covers 10 bases. V lost 3 bases, J lost 6 bases, and 2 bases stayed unmatched. The CDR3 is 14 amino acids. In germline, CDR1 is SGHTA, CDR2 FQGNSA. CDR3 sequence (DNA): TGTGCCAGCAGCTTCCCTAGCGGGAGCAATGAGCAGTTCTTC. It translates to CASSFPSGSNEQFF.

This chain uses TRBV6-5 with TRBJ1-5, with D maybe TRBD1 (6 bases). This CDR3 comprises 15 residues. Germline CDR1 and CDR2: MNHEY and SVGAGI. The V end lost 0 bases, the J end lost 5 bases, and 11 bases lay between the germline ends. The CDR3 DNA reads TGTGCCAGCAGTTACTCGGGGACACCCGATCAGCCCCAGCATTTT. Protein product: CASSYSGTPDQPQHF.

This clone was observed once. The chain has TRBV20-1 and TRBJ1-2; D perhaps matches TRBD1 (5 bases). The V end was cut by 3 bases, the J end by 4 bases, with 15 bases between. The germline gives CDR1 DFQATT, CDR2 SNEGSKA (reference sequence). The CDR3 length is 14 residues. Written as DNA, the CDR3 is TGCAGTGCTAGTCTCCCAGACAGAATCTATGGCTACACCTTC. Amino acid sequence: CSASLPDRIYGYTF.

The chain is built from TRBV30 and TRBJ1-1; no clear D gene. CDR1 is GTSNPN, CDR2 SVGIG, per germline (reference sequence). V lost 6 bases and J 7 bases, leaving 15 bases between the germline ends. The CDR3 has 12 residues. This CDR3 is CACLWYADEAFF. As DNA, the CDR3 is TGTGCCTGCCTCTGGTACGCGGATGAAGCTTTCTTT.

This chain joins TRBV19 and TRBJ1-1; TRBD1 might be the D (5 bases). Germline-derived CDR1 and CDR2 are LNHDA and SQIVND (reference sequence). This CDR3 is built from 14 residues. V shed 6 bases and J shed 4 bases, with 15 bases lying between them. In nucleotides, the CDR3 is TGTGCCAGTAGCTATTGGTCAGGGATCACTGAAGCTTTCTTT. Amino acid sequence: CASSYWSGITEAFF.

V usage is TRBV29-1 and J usage is TRBJ1-4; TRBD1 matches at 10 bases. CDR1 SQVTM and CDR2 ANQGSEA come from the germline V gene. V shed 5 bases and J 4 bases; nucleotides not matched to a gene: 10. CDR3 length equals 16 residues. The DNA of the CDR3 is TGCAGCGTTAGAATTCTGGACAGGGGGTTTAATGAAAAACTGTTTTTT. This translates into CSVRILDRGFNEKLFF.

The chain has TRBV5-1 and TRBJ1-5, with TRBD1 as a possible D gene (5 bases). V lost 4 bases to trimming and J lost 0 bases, with 11 bases between them. The CDR3 is made up of 15 amino acids. CDR1 SGHRS and CDR2 YFSETQ come from the germline V gene. The CDR3 loop is CASSAQGISNQPQHF. The CDR3 bases are TGCGCCAGCAGCGCGCAGGGAATTAGCAATCAGCCCCAGCATTTT.

The chain joins TRBV2 to TRBJ2-5; 7 nucleotides match TRBD1. CDR3 length equals 15 residues. Per the germline V gene, CDR1 is SNHLY and CDR2 is FYNNEI. V shed 4 bases, J shed 7 bases, and the junction held 12 bases outside the gene matches. The CDR3 sequence is CASSGTVTGTGTQYF. The CDR3 bases are TGTGCCAGCAGTGGAACTGTGACAGGGACCGGGACCCAGTACTTC. The entire variable domain, with the rest obtained from reference TRBV2 and TRBJ2-5, is as follows: EPEVTQTPSHQVTQMGQEVILRCVPISNHLYFYWYRQILGQKVEFLVSFYNNEISEKSEIFDDQFSVERPDGSNFTLKIRSTKLEDSAMYFCASSGTVTGTGTQYFGPGTRLLVL.

This chain joins TRBV7-2 and TRBJ2-5; tentatively, D is TRBD2 (6 bases). The V and J ends lost 4 bases and 2 bases respectively, with 11 bases between them. Germline-derived CDR1 and CDR2 are SGHTA and FQGNSA. The CDR3 extends over 14 amino acids. The CDR3 loop is CASSYTSLQETQYF. DNA of the CDR3: TGTGCCAGCAGCTACACTAGCCTACAAGAGACCCAGTACTTC.

The chain uses TRBV9 and TRBJ2-5; TRBD1 matches 9 bases. Trimming cost V 5 bases and J 1 base; bases outside gene matches: 9. Per the germline V gene, CDR1 is SGDLS and CDR2 is YYNGEE. CDR3 length equals 16 residues. In DNA form, the CDR3 reads TGTGCCAGCAGTCCTCCAACAGGGGGCCTCCAAGAGACCCAGTACTTC. Encoded protein: CASSPPTGGLQETQYF. The full variable domain, with the rest looked up from reference TRBV9 and TRBJ2-5, is DSGVTQTPKHLITATGQRVTLRCSPRSGDLSVYWYQQSLDQGLQFLIQYYNGEERAKGNILERFSAQQFPDLHSELNLSSLELGDSALYFCASSPPTGGLQETQYFGPGTRLLVL.

The gene calls are TRBV19 and TRBJ1-5, with D perhaps TRBD1 (6 bases). Between the trimmed V and J ends, which lost 1 base and 2 bases, there was a span of 15 bases. The V gene's germline CDR1 is LNHDA and CDR2 SQIVND (reference sequence). The CDR3 totals 17 residues. CDR3 coding DNA: TGTGCCAGTAGTATAGGAGGGGGGGTTTGGGGCAATCAGCCCCAGCATTTT. It specifies CASSIGGGVWGNQPQHF.

The chain links TRBV6-5 to TRBJ1-1; 9 bases line up with TRBD1. Germline V gene sequence: CDR1 MNHEY, CDR2 SVGAGI. The length of the CDR3 is 15 residues. After removal of 6 bases from V and 4 bases from J, the junction contained 9 bases not matched to a gene. CDR3 sequence (DNA): TGTGCCAGCAGCCCCTTACAGGGGGCTGTCACTGAAGCTTTCTTT. It is translated as CASSPLQGAVTEAFF.

This chain uses TRBV6-2 or TRBV6-3 with TRBJ1-2; 7 bases are a match to TRBD1. After removal of 5 bases from V and 6 bases from J, the junction contained 3 bases not matched to a gene. CDR1 MNHEY and CDR2 SVGEGT come from the germline V gene. The CDR3 totals 12 residues. The CDR3 protein is CASSKTGHGYTF. CDR3 sequence (DNA): TGTGCCAGCAGTAAGACAGGGCATGGCTACACCTTC.